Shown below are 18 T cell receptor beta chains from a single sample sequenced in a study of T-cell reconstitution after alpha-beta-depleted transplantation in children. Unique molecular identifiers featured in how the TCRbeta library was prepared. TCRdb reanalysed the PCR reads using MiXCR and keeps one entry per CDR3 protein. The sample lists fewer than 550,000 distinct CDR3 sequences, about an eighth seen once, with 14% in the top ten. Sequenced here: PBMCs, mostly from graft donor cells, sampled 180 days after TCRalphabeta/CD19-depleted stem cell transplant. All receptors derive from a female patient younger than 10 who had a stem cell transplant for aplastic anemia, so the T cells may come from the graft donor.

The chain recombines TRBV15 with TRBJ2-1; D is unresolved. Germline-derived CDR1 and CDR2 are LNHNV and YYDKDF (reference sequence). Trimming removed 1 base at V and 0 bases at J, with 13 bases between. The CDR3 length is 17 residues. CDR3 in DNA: TGTGCCACCAGCAGAGTGTTGCGCCCCAGCTCCTACAATGAGCAGTTCTTC. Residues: CATSRVLRPSSYNEQFF.

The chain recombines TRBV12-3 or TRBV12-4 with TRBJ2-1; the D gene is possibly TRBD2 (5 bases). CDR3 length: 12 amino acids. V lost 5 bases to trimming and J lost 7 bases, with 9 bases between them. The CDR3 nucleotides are TGTGCCAGCAGTCGGACTTCTAATGAGCAGTTCTTC. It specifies CASSRTSNEQFF.

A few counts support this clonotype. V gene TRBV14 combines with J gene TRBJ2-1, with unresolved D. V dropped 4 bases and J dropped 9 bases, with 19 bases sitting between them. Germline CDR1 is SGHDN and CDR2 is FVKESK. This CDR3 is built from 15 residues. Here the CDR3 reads CASSPLTYGLSEQFF. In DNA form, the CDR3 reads TGTGCCAGCAGCCCCCTGACCTACGGTCTGAGTGAGCAGTTCTTC.

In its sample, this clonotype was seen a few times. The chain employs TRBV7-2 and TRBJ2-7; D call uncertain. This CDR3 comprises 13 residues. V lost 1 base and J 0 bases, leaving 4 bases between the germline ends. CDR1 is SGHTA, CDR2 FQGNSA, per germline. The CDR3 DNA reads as TGTGCCAGCAGCTTAGGGGCCTCCTACGAGCAGTACGTC. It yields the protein CASSLGASYEQYV.

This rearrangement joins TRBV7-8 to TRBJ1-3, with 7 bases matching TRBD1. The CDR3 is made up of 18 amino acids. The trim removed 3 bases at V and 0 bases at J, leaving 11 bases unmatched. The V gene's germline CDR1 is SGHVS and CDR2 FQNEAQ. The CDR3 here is CASSLATVQGTSGNTIYF. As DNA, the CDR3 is TGTGCCAGCAGCTTGGCAACCGTACAGGGGACCTCTGGAAACACCATATATTTT.

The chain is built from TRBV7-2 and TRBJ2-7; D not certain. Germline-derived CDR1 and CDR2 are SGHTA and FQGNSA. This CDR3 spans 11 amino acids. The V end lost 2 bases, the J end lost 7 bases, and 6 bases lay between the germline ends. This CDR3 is CASSLFTEQYF. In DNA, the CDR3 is TGTGCCAGCAGCTTATTCACAGAGCAGTACTTC.

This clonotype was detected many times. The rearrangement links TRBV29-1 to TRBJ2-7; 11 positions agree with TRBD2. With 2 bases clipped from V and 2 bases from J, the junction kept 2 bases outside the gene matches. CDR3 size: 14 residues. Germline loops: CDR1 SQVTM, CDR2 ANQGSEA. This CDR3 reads CSVERLAGTYEQYF. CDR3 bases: TGCAGCGTTGAACGACTAGCGGGGACCTACGAGCAGTACTTC.

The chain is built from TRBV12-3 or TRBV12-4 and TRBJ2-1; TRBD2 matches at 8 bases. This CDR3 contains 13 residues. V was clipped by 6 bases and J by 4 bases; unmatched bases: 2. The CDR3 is CASRLADYNEQFF. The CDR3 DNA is TGTGCCAGCAGACTAGCGGATTACAATGAGCAGTTCTTC.

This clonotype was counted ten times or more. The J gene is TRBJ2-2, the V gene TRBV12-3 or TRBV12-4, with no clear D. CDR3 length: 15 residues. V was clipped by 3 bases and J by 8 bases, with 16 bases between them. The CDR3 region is CASSFRASRVGELFF. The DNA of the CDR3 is TGTGCCAGCAGTTTTCGGGCTTCAAGGGTTGGGGAGCTGTTTTTT.

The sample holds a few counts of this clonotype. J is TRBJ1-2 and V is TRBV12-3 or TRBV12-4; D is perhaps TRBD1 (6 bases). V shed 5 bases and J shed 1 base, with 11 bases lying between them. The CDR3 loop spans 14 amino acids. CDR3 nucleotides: TGTGCCAGCAGTCCCCGGACAGTTAACTATGGCTACACCTTC. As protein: CASSPRTVNYGYTF.

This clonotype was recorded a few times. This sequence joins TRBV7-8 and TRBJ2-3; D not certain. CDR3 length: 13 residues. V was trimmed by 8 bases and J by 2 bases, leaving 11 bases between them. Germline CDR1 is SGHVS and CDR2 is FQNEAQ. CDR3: CASVTTITDTQYF. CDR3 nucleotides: TGTGCCAGCGTCACTACGATCACAGATACGCAGTATTTT. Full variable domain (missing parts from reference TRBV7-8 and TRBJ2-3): GAGVSQSPRYKVAKRGQDVALRCDPISGHVSLFWYQQALGQGPEFLTYFQNEAQLDKSGLPSDRFFAERPEGSVSTLKIQRTQQEDSAVYLCASVTTITDTQYFGPGTRLTVL.

The CDR3 nucleotides are TGTGCCAGCAGCCAAGAGTCACTAGCGGGGGCCTACAATGAGCAGTTCTTC. Amino acids: CASSQESLAGAYNEQFF. The rearrangement links TRBV3-1 to TRBJ2-1; 11 bases map to TRBD2. CDR1 is LGHDT, CDR2 YNNKEL, per germline (reference sequence). The CDR3 is made up of 17 amino acids. V shed 0 bases and J 2 bases; nucleotides not matched to a gene: 3.

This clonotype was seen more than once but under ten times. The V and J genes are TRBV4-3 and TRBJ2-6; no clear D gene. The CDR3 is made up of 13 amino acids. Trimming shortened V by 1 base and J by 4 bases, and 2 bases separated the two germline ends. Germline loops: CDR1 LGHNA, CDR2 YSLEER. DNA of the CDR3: TGCGCCAGCAGCCAAGCCGGGGCCAACGTCCTGACTTTC. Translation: CASSQAGANVLTF.

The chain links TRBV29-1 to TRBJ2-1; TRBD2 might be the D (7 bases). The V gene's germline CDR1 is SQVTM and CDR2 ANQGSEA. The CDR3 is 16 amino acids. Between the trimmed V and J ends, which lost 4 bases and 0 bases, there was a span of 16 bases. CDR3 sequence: CSVGGPLAASYNEQFF. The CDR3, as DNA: TGCAGCGTTGGGGGGCCGCTAGCGGCCTCCTACAATGAGCAGTTCTTC.

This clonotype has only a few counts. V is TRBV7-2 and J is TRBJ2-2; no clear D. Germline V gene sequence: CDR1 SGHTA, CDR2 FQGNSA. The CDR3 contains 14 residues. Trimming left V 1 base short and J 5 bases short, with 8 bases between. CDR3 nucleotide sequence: TGTGCCAGCAGCTTAGGGAGCTTTACCGGGGAGCTGTTTTTT. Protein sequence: CASSLGSFTGELFF.

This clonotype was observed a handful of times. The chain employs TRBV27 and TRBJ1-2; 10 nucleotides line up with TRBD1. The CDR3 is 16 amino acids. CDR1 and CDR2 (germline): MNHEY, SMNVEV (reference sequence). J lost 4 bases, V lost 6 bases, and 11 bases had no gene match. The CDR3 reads CASRMTGGGMGYGYTF. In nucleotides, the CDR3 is TGTGCCAGCAGGATGACAGGGGGCGGGATGGGCTATGGCTACACCTTC.

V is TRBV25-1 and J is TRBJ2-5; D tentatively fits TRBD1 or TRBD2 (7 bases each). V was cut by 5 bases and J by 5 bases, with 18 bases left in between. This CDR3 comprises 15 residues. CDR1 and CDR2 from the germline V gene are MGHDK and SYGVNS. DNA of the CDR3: TGTGCCAGCAGTCTCAGGGGGGGGAGGTTGGAGACCCAGTACTTC. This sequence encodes CASSLRGGRLETQYF.

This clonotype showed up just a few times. The CDR3 nucleotides read TGTGCCAGCAGCTCCCGACTAGCGGGAGGCCCTTACAATGAGCAGTTCTTC. Its translation: CASSSRLAGGPYNEQFF. The chain recombines TRBV7-6 with TRBJ2-1; 13 positions agree with TRBD2. V trimming: 4 bases; J trimming: 4 bases; junction bases outside the gene matches: 7. Germline V gene data show CDR1 as SGHVS and CDR2 as FNYEAQ. The length of the CDR3 is 17 residues.